This TCR beta chain came from a study of graft-versus-host responses after intestinal transplantation (dated by TCRdb to the early 2020s). Regarding the research as a whole: The transplants that recipients got were multivisceral, liver-intestinal, or isolated intestinal. Every recipient was given anti-thymocyte globulin induction, then maintenance tacrolimus and steroids for 3 to 4 years. Graft-versus-host and host-versus-graft alloreactive T cell clones were tracked in the graft, circulation and bone marrow after intestinal transplantation using bulk TCR-beta CDR3 sequencing. To identify alloreactive clones, pre-transplant mixed lymphocyte reaction products were sequenced and compared with unstimulated pre-transplant donor and recipient T cells. A cohort of some 24 intestinal transplant recipients, including one retransplant, was enrolled, and a few patients lacking pretransplant specimens were excluded. Donor T cell macrochimerism was defined as a peak of at least 4% donor T cells among recipient peripheral blood mononuclear cells. Rather than going through the commercial service, samples from a few later patients were sequenced in-house on an Illumina MiSeq and processed with MiXCR. On the study overall, not on this receptor specifically: In the allografts of patients with donor T cell macrochimerism, GvH to HvG T cell clonal ratios were high. GvH clones were detected in recipient bone marrow, and some appeared earlier in ileal mucosa or blood, consistent with an intestinal mucosal origin. Early after transplant, declines in HvG clones were associated with peak levels of circulating GvH clones. Conclusions were limited by the relatively low number and heterogeneity of intestinal transplant patients.

Preparation of the library involved the immunoSEQ multiplex PCR assay. For most patients, high-throughput TCR-beta CDR3 sequencing of genomic DNA was performed by Adaptive Biotechnologies. As for the authors' bioinformatics: Adaptive's ImmunoSEQ software was the source of the TCR sequencing data for about 18 patients, while a few other patients were processed with MiXCR and VDJtools. Because the origin of CDR3 nucleotide sequences shared between donor and recipient could not be assigned, those sequences were removed. To count as alloreactive, a clone needed at least 2-fold expansion over unstimulated cells and a minimum CFSE-low frequency of 0.002% (template counts) or 0.001% (read counts). Clones detected in sequenced pre-transplant spleen, lymph node, or MLR CFSE-low populations of the donor or recipient were defined as mappable. Cumulative frequency of alloreactive clones was calculated as a percentage of all sequences weighted by copy number. TCRdb mirrors the immuneACCESS table, restricted to in-frame sequences. Some clones are absent from its copies; in checked studies, under half trace to an unresolved V gene, and the reason for the others is unknown. V and J calls plus clone size are reproduced from that table; the DNA served to infer D and trimming. This sample is represented by under 30,000 clones; 60% to 85% of them were singletons. Less than 4% of the sample is in the top ten clones.

To isolate intraepithelial and lamina propria lymphocytes from graft specimens, dithiothreitol, EDTA incubations and collagenase D digestion were used. Bulk TCR-beta sequencing was performed on serial intestinal graft biopsy specimens collected as late as 600 days after transplant. Turning to this clone: This receptor's antigen is unknown. No base quality information exists; no much larger clone differs at one position.

CDR1 and CDR2 were assigned from the germline V gene as SGHVS and FQNEAQ. V is pared back by 3 bases and J by 1 base, with 10 bases lying between the germline termini. There are 15 amino acids in the CDR3, from cysteine to phenylalanine inclusive. CDR3 DNA only is kept here, 45 bases in frame from base 1. The starting material was ileum tissue, obtained 98 days after intestinal transplantation. This TCR was recovered from a human patient who received an intestinal transplant, so some T cells may come from the graft donor. The sequence joins TRBV7-8 to TRBJ1-5; possibly the D gene is TRBD1, per 5 matching bases. CDR3 sequence: CASSLDDSSNQPQHF. The base sequence is TGTGCCAGCAGCTTGGACGACAGCAGCAATCAGCCCCAGCATTTT. Reference TRBV7-8 and TRBJ1-5 proteins supply the regions before and after the CDR3; the full variable domain is: GAGVSQSPRYKVAKRGQDVALRCDPISGHVSLFWYQQALGQGPEFLTYFQNEAQLDKSGLPSDRFFAERPEGSVSTLKIQRTQQEDSAVYLCASSLDDSSNQPQHFGDGTRLSIL.